One and the same sample provided the 2 T cell receptor beta chains below, sequenced in a study of lymphopenia after photon versus proton radiotherapy. Assay: immunoSEQ multiplex PCR; the TCRdb copy retains only in-frame clones and omits some. The sample consists of around 20,000 clones, 75% to 95% of them appearing once. Specimen: peripheral blood, collected from a patient treated with photon-based radiotherapy. The receptor set was obtained from a man in his sixties with pancreatic cancer.

The J gene is TRBJ2-3, the V gene TRBV14; TRBD2 matches at 9 bases. The V gene's germline CDR1 is SGHDN and CDR2 FVKESK. This CDR3 is 14 amino acids long. With V trimmed by 5 bases and J by 4 bases, 4 bases remained unmatched. CDR3 bases: TGTGCCAGCAGCAGTAGACTAGCGGCAGATACGCAGTATTTT. This sequence encodes CASSSRLAADTQYF.

This clone was recorded only once. The chain recombines TRBV15 with TRBJ2-5; no clear D. The CDR3 is 12 residues long. Germline assignment: CDR1 LNHNV and CDR2 YYDKDF (reference sequence). Trimming took off 3 bases at V and 4 bases at J, with 6 bases between the two ends. CDR3 sequence (DNA): TGTGCCACCAGCAGCAAAGGAGAGACCCAGTACTTC. Translated, it gives CATSSKGETQYF.